Presented here are 3 T cell receptor beta chains from one specimen sequenced in a study of blood T cell repertoires in COVID-19. Sequencing used immunoSEQ multiplex PCR; TCRdb keeps in-frame clones, though not all of them. The sample has 61,000 or so clones; roughly 80% are singletons. The sample taken for sequencing was peripheral blood. The source of these receptors is a woman in her sixties or seventies with acute or convalescent COVID-19.

J is TRBJ1-2 and V is TRBV4-3, with 9 bases identical to TRBD1. The V gene end was trimmed by 1 base and the J gene end by 4 bases; junction bases not matched to a gene: 13. The CDR3 consists of 18 residues. Germline V CDR1 and CDR2: LGHNA, YSLEER. The DNA of the CDR3 is TGCGCCAGCAGCCAAGGAGGAGAGACAGGGGGGACAGTCTATGGCTACACCTTC. It is translated as CASSQGGETGGTVYGYTF.

Worth noting for this clone: The sample holds other DNA sequences that translate to the same CDR3. The chain couples TRBV13 to TRBJ1-1, with D perhaps TRBD1 (6 bases). The ends were cut back, 7 bases at V and 4 bases at J, with 19 bases in the middle. Per germline, CDR1 PRHDT and CDR2 FYEKMQ (reference sequence). CDR3 size: 15 residues. The CDR3 DNA reads as TGTGCCAGCACCTCAATCGGGGGGCGGTTCACTGAAGCTTTCTTT. Protein product: CASTSIGGRFTEAFF. Variable domain in full (rest from reference TRBV13 and TRBJ1-1): AAGVIQSPRHLIKEKRETATLKCYPIPRHDTVYWYQQGPGQDPQFLISFYEKMQSDKGSIPDRFSAQQFSDYHSELNMSSLELGDSALYFCASTSIGGRFTEAFFGQGTRLTVV.

The V call is TRBV5-8, the J call TRBJ1-5; D is unclear. Germline V gene sequence: CDR1 SGHTS, CDR2 YDEGEE. CDR3 length equals 15 residues. V was pared by 4 bases and J by 2 bases, with 13 bases between. The DNA for the CDR3 is TGTGCCAGCAGCCTCTTGAGCGGGGGCAATCAGCCCCAGCATTTT. Protein sequence: CASSLLSGGNQPQHF.